This T cell receptor beta chain was obtained from a study of neurological immune-mediated disorders. Study-wide findings and caveats: Across subjects, no CDR3 amino acid sequence appeared in expanded clones of more than one subject, a finding that suggested private repertoires in all groups.

Time point described: longitudinal time-point 3. V was shortened by 3 bases and J by 2 bases, with 18 bases between the two germline ends. Germline values: CDR1 SGDLS, CDR2 YYNGEE. The CDR3 is 17 residues long. cDNA was made by 5'RACE with 10-nucleotide random UMIs. MiXCR was run by TCRdb on the 5' RACE reads, yielding one entry per CDR3 protein. The data show about 48,000 distinct CDR3 sequences, roughly an eighth seen once. At least ten counts were recorded for this clonotype. Antigen unknown. This clonotype originated in a male donor with HTLV-1-associated myelopathy (HAM/TSP). The gene calls are TRBV9 and TRBJ1-5; no reliable D call. Source material: PBMCs. Written as DNA, the CDR3 is TGTGCCAGCAGCGCAGGAGCAGGCGGGTATGGCAATCAGCCCCAGCATTTT. This gives the protein CASSAGAGGYGNQPQHF.